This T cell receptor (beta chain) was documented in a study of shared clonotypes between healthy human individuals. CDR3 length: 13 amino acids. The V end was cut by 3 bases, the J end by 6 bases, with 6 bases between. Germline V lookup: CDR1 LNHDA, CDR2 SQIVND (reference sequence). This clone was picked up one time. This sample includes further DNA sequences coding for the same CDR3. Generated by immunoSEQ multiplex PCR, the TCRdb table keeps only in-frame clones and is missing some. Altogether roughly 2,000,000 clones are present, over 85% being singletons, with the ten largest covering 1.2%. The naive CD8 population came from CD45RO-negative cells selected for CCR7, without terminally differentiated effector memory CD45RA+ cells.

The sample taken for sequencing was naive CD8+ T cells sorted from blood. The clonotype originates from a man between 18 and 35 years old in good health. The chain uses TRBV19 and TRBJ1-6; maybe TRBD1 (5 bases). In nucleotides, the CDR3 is TGTGCCAGTAGTATCGGGGGTAATTCACCCCTCCACTTT. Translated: CASSIGGNSPLHF.